This note documents a single TCR beta chain sequence. This specimen belongs to a study of T cell responses to AZD1222 COVID-19 vaccine. Data came from immunoSEQ multiplex PCR; TCRdb stores just in-frame clones and leaves some out. This sample has 100,000 or so clones, with approximately 90% found just once. The sample was peripheral blood, taken on day 0 of AZD1222 vaccination. This sequence was found in an adult in good health.

The CDR3 DNA reads TGTGCCAGCAGCTTGATACCGGGCGAACCGGATTATGGCTACACCTTC. Residues: CASSLIPGEPDYGYTF. The chain employs TRBV11-1 and TRBJ1-2; no clear D. The CDR3 is 16 amino acids. V dropped 3 bases and J dropped 5 bases, with 19 bases sitting between them. The germline V gene has CDR1 SGHAT and CDR2 FQDESV (reference sequence).